These T cell receptor beta chains were read from a single sample in a study of T cell responses to AZD1222 COVID-19 vaccine. The data were produced by immunoSEQ multiplex PCR, yet TCRdb's version contains in-frame clones alone and is incomplete. This table holds more than 140,000 clones, approximately 89% found once. The sample in question was peripheral blood, obtained on day 0 of AZD1222 vaccination. The source is an adult in good health. Each CDR3 is given with its conserved first and last residue. D genes are given only for firm matches. Rows give clone size only sometimes, using once, few, many, or a class for an expanded clone.

abundance	v_gene	d_gene	j_gene	CDR3aa	CDR3nt
NA	TRBV28	TRBD2	TRBJ2-2	CASSSLAGSGELFF	TGTGCCAGCAGTAGTCTAGCGGGATCCGGGGAGCTGTTTTTT
NA	TRBV19	NA	TRBJ1-5	CASSMEGYSNQPQHF	TGTGCCAGTAGTATGGAAGGTTATAGCAATCAGCCCCAGCATTTT
NA	TRBV3-1/TRBV3-2	TRBD1	TRBJ1-6	CASSQRQGFGNSPLHF	TGTGCCAGCAGCCAAAGACAGGGGTTTGGTAATTCACCCCTCCACTTT
NA	TRBV3-1/TRBV3-2	TRBD1	TRBJ2-5	CASSQFRAGRQGSHQETQYF	TGTGCCAGCAGCCAATTTCGTGCTGGTCGACAGGGATCTCATCAAGAGACCCAGTACTTC
NA	TRBV9	TRBD1	TRBJ1-2	CASSADRSYGYTF	TGTGCCAGCAGCGCGGACAGGAGCTATGGCTACACCTTC
NA	TRBV7-2	NA	TRBJ1-5	CASSLQTVNQPQHF	TGTGCCAGCAGCTTACAGACAGTGAATCAGCCCCAGCATTTT
NA	TRBV5-4	NA	TRBJ2-7	CASSLAGTSYEQYF	TGTGCCAGCAGCTTGGCAGGGACCTCCTACGAGCAGTACTTC
NA	TRBV9	NA	TRBJ1-2	CASSVAPAAAGYGYTF	TGTGCCAGCAGCGTAGCCCCTGCGGCAGCCGGGTATGGCTACACCTTC
once	TRBV4-3	TRBD2	TRBJ2-7	CASSQDLVGGPGEQYF	TGCGCCAGCAGCCAAGATCTGGTGGGAGGGCCTGGAGAGCAGTACTTC
few	TRBV3-1/TRBV3-2	TRBD1	TRBJ1-1	CASRLSLSGTANTEAFF	TGTGCCAGCAGGCTTTCCCTTTCCGGGACAGCGAACACTGAAGCTTTCTTT
NA	TRBV11-3	TRBD2	TRBJ2-1	CASSLGPSGPYNEQFF	TGTGCCAGCAGCTTAGGCCCTAGCGGACCCTACAATGAGCAGTTCTTC
NA	TRBV6-5	TRBD1	TRBJ1-2	CASSQDRGPNYGYTF	TGTGCCAGCTCACAGGACAGGGGCCCTAACTATGGCTACACCTTC
NA	TRBV30	TRBD2	TRBJ2-7	CAWSGQAGYYEQYF	TGTGCCTGGAGTGGGCAAGCGGGATACTACGAGCAGTACTTC
NA	TRBV9	NA	TRBJ2-1	CASSVGGAAPGEQFF	TGTGCCAGCAGCGTAGGGGGCGCGGCCCCGGGTGAGCAGTTCTTC
NA	TRBV15	NA	TRBJ1-4	CATSRAEQGTNEKLFF	TGTGCCACCAGCAGAGCCGAACAGGGAACTAATGAAAAACTGTTTTTT
once	TRBV9	TRBD1	TRBJ1-2	CASSVVDREGGYTF	TGTGCCAGCAGCGTAGTGGACAGGGAGGGCGGCTACACCTTC
many	TRBV21-1	NA	TRBJ1-1	CASSKGKDRNTEAFF	TGTGCCAGCAGCAAAGGAAAAGATAGGAACACTGAAGCTTTCTTT
NA	TRBV7-9	TRBD1	TRBJ1-1	CASSPGTVNTEAFF	TGTGCCAGCAGCCCGGGGACAGTGAACACTGAAGCTTTCTTT
NA	TRBV6-1	TRBD1	TRBJ1-5	CASSGKGQGSNQPQHF	TGTGCCAGCAGTGGGAAAGGACAGGGGAGCAATCAGCCCCAGCATTTT
NA	TRBV19	NA	TRBJ1-1	CATVGNTEAFF	TGTGCCACCGTAGGGAACACTGAAGCTTTCTTT
NA	TRBV29-1	NA	TRBJ1-1	CSGGEGSTEAFF	TGCAGCGGGGGGGAAGGTTCTACTGAAGCTTTCTTT
NA	TRBV7-2	NA	TRBJ1-4	CASSSLGGWGEKLFF	TGTGCCAGCAGCTCCCTAGGTGGTTGGGGTGAAAAACTGTTTTTT
NA	TRBV6-5	NA	TRBJ1-2	CASSYENYGYTF	TGTGCCAGCAGTTATGAAAACTATGGCTACACCTTC
NA	TRBV28	TRBD1	TRBJ1-2	CASSLQGLYYGYTF	TGTGCCAGCAGCCTACAGGGGTTATACTATGGCTACACCTTC
NA	TRBV6-2/TRBV6-3	TRBD2	TRBJ2-3	CASSWSGTPSTDTQYF	TGTGCCAGCAGTTGGAGCGGGACGCCTAGCACAGATACGCAGTATTTT
NA	TRBV9	NA	TRBJ1-5	CASSVTGIGQPQHF	TGTGCCAGCAGTGTAACAGGGATCGGGCAGCCCCAGCATTTT
NA	TRBV7-9	NA	TRBJ1-1	CASRDTGRTTEAFF	TGTGCCAGCAGAGATACAGGGAGGACCACTGAAGCTTTCTTT
NA	TRBV28	NA	TRBJ1-5	CASSLLGGGMPQHF	TGTGCCAGCAGTTTATTAGGGGGGGGTATGCCCCAGCATTTT
NA	TRBV6-2/TRBV6-3	TRBD2	TRBJ2-7	CASSYPTSGYSYEQYF	TGTGCCAGCAGTTACCCCACTAGCGGCTACTCCTACGAGCAGTACTTC
NA	TRBV7-9	NA	TRBJ1-1	CASSLINTEAFF	TGTGCCAGCAGCCTAATTAACACTGAAGCTTTCTTT
NA	TRBV18	NA	TRBJ1-1	CASSRKTEAFF	TGTGCCAGCTCCAGAAAGACTGAAGCTTTCTTT
NA	TRBV19	TRBD1	TRBJ2-3	CASSSFRGPLTDTQYF	TGTGCCAGTAGTTCCTTCAGGGGGCCGCTCACAGATACGCAGTATTTT
NA	TRBV10-3	NA	TRBJ1-1	CATGTPGGVNTEAFF	TGTGCCACCGGGACTCCCGGAGGGGTGAACACTGAAGCTTTCTTT
NA	TRBV2	NA	TRBJ2-3	CASRQDTDTQYF	TGTGCCAGCAGACAGGACACAGATACGCAGTATTTT
once	TRBV6-4	TRBD1	TRBJ1-2	CASRVGTGTNYGYTF	TGTGCCAGCCGAGTCGGGACAGGCACTAACTATGGCTACACCTTC
NA	TRBV15	NA	TRBJ1-2	CATSRPQGVYGYTF	TGTGCCACCAGCAGACCACAGGGAGTCTATGGCTACACCTTC
NA	TRBV24-1	TRBD1	TRBJ1-2	CATSATATGGDYGYTF	TGTGCCACCAGTGCCACCGCGACAGGGGGCGACTATGGCTACACCTTC
NA	TRBV5-1	NA	TRBJ1-2	CASSLLQRDYGYTF	TGCGCCAGCAGCTTGCTACAGAGGGACTATGGCTACACCTTC
once	TRBV7-8	NA	TRBJ1-1	CASSHPRDMNWVEAFF	TGTGCCAGCAGCCACCCCCGGGACATGAATTGGGTTGAAGCTTTCTTT
NA	TRBV28	NA	TRBJ2-7	CASHRGLSYEQYF	TGTGCCAGCCACAGGGGACTCTCCTACGAGCAGTACTTC
NA	TRBV19	TRBD1	TRBJ2-7	CASSDPGQGVREQYF	TGTGCCAGTAGCGACCCGGGACAGGGTGTTCGCGAGCAGTACTTC
NA	TRBV7-9	NA	TRBJ1-6	CASSPDVGSPLHF	TGTGCCAGCAGCCCTGATGTGGGTTCACCCCTCCACTTT
few	TRBV6-1	NA	TRBJ1-6	CASSEFGGRMTYNSPLHF	TGTGCCAGCAGTGAATTCGGGGGCCGGATGACCTATAATTCACCCCTCCACTTT
NA	TRBV15	NA	TRBJ1-2	CATSTRDGRRGYTF	TGTGCCACCAGCACGAGGGACGGTCGTCGAGGCTACACCTTC
few	TRBV28	NA	TRBJ1-5	CASRVLGSQPQHF	TGTGCCAGCAGGGTATTAGGTAGTCAGCCCCAGCATTTT
NA	TRBV19	TRBD1	TRBJ2-3	CASSSTGVTQYF	TGTGCCAGTAGCTCGACAGGGGTCACGCAGTATTTT
NA	TRBV4-1	TRBD2	TRBJ2-1	CASSQPAGGINEQFF	TGCGCCAGCAGCCAACCTGCGGGGGGGATCAATGAGCAGTTCTTC
NA	TRBV5-1	TRBD2	TRBJ2-2	CASSPLTSGRGGELFF	TGCGCCAGCAGCCCCCTGACTAGCGGGAGGGGCGGGGAGCTGTTTTTT
NA	TRBV12-3/TRBV12-4	NA	TRBJ2-7	CASSLGGSYGQYF	TGTGCCAGCAGTTTAGGCGGTTCCTACGGGCAGTACTTC
once	TRBV6-6	NA	TRBJ2-7	CASSPYGYEQYF	TGTGCCAGCAGTCCGTACGGGTACGAGCAGTACTTC
NA	TRBV7-8	TRBD2	TRBJ2-7	CASSPGTRLRDEQYF	TGTGCCAGCAGCCCCGGGACTAGGCTGAGAGACGAGCAGTACTTC
NA	TRBV6-6	NA	TRBJ2-1	CASSPGTQLGNEQFF	TGTGCCAGCAGTCCCGGGACCCAACTGGGGAATGAGCAGTTCTTC
NA	TRBV4-2	NA	TRBJ2-7	CASSHGLTYEQYF	TGTGCCAGCAGCCACGGACTTACCTACGAGCAGTACTTC
NA	TRBV7-9	TRBD2	TRBJ2-7	CASKPSGRGNYEQYF	TGTGCCAGCAAACCAAGCGGGAGGGGTAACTACGAGCAGTACTTC
NA	TRBV27	NA	TRBJ2-6	CASSLFTGWRFSGANVLTF	TGTGCCAGCAGTTTATTTACAGGATGGCGGTTCTCTGGGGCCAACGTCCTGACTTTC
few	TRBV6-1	NA	TRBJ2-7	CASSLPTRLVEQYF	TGTGCCAGCTCGCTGCCTACCCGTCTCGTTGAGCAGTACTTC